Below are 19 T cell receptor beta chains sequenced from a single sample in a study of blood T cell dynamics during melanoma immunotherapy. The method was immunoSEQ multiplex PCR; TCRdb's version includes in-frame clones alone and lacks a portion of them. The table lists roughly 2,700 clones, approximately 90% of them singletons, with 14% to 15% in the top ten. Time point of the sample: week 3, after first cycle of checkpoint inhibitor. The input for sequencing was blood, taken from a patient treated with checkpoint blockade. The receptors originated from a human donor with melanoma.

The CDR3 sequence is CASSSWTSGPYNEQFF. The CDR3 coding sequence is TGTGCCAGCAGCTCCTGGACTAGCGGGCCCTACAATGAGCAGTTCTTC. The chain carries TRBV11-2 and TRBJ2-1, with 11 bases fitting TRBD2. The CDR3 totals 16 residues. The junction had 4 bases not matched to a gene; V was cut back by 4 bases and J by 2 bases. Germline lookup yields CDR1 SGHAT and CDR2 FQNNGV.

The count of this clone is one. The chain is built from TRBV11-2 and TRBJ1-1; TRBD1 agrees at 8 bases. With 3 bases clipped from V and 13 bases from J, the junction kept 10 bases outside the gene matches. This CDR3 contains 13 residues. Germline CDR1 is SGHAT and CDR2 is FQNNGV. CDR3 residues: CASSLTGEVRGFF. The CDR3 DNA reads TGTGCCAGCAGCTTGACAGGGGAAGTTCGAGGTTTCTTT.

The rearrangement uses TRBV5-1 and TRBJ2-7, with D hard to call. Trimming took 4 bases from V and 6 from J, leaving 14 bases between them. Germline loops: CDR1 SGHRS, CDR2 YFSETQ. This CDR3 is built from 13 residues. The CDR3 sequence is CASSPSLSAEQYF. The CDR3 nucleotides read TGCGCCAGCAGCCCTTCTTTGAGCGCCGAGCAGTACTTC.

The chain combines TRBV11-3 with TRBJ2-1; D is uncertain. V was trimmed by 5 bases and J by 10 bases, leaving 12 bases between them. Germline CDR1 SGHNT, CDR2 YENEEA. The CDR3 extends over 12 amino acids. CDR3 sequence (DNA): TGTGCCAGCAGCCCCACGCAAGGGGAGCAGTTCTTC. Translated, it gives CASSPTQGEQFF.

This chain joins TRBV7-8 and TRBJ1-3, with unresolved D. Trimming took off 6 bases at V and 4 bases at J, with 16 bases between the two ends. Germline V gene lookup returns CDR1 SGHVS and CDR2 FQNEAQ. The CDR3 runs to 15 residues. The CDR3 spells CASSISGSEGNTIYF. In nucleotides, the CDR3 is TGTGCCAGCAGTATTTCCGGGTCGGAAGGAAACACCATATATTTT.

This clone was observed a single time. This sequence joins TRBV7-6 and TRBJ2-7; D possibly matches TRBD1 or TRBD2 (5 bases each). The CDR3 is 13 amino acids. Trimming cost V 1 base and J 10 bases, with 14 bases left between them. Germline values: CDR1 SGHVS, CDR2 FNYEAQ. The DNA of the CDR3 is TGTGCCAGCAGCTTAGTAATCGGGGACCCTCAGTACTTC. Its protein product is CASSLVIGDPQYF.

This clone counts as hyperexpanded. The V call is TRBV7-9, the J call TRBJ2-3; D uncertain. V was shortened by 5 bases and J by 6 bases, with 15 bases between the two germline ends. Germline CDR1 is SEHNR and CDR2 is FQNEAQ (reference sequence). This CDR3 has 14 amino acids. The CDR3 DNA follows: TGTGCCAGCAGCCCCTGGTCGCGCCGCGATACGCAGTATTTT. This sequence encodes CASSPWSRRDTQYF.

This chain links TRBV25-1 with TRBJ2-1, with D perhaps assigned TRBD1 or TRBD2 (6 bases each). The CDR3 is made up of 16 amino acids. Between the trimmed V and J ends, which lost 1 base and 2 bases, there was a span of 12 bases. Germline V gene sequence: CDR1 MGHDK, CDR2 SYGVNS. This chain's CDR3 is CASSELGGGPYNEQFF. The CDR3 DNA sequence: TGTGCCAGCAGTGAATTAGGTGGGGGGCCCTACAATGAGCAGTTCTTC. Full variable domain (missing parts from reference TRBV25-1 and TRBJ2-1): EADIYQTPRYLVIGTGKKITLECSQTMGHDKMYWYQQDPGMELHLIHYSYGVNSTEKGDLSSESTVSRIRTEHFPLTLESARPSHTSQYLCASSELGGGPYNEQFFGPGTRLTVL.

This chain joins TRBV9 and TRBJ2-7; D may correspond to TRBD1 or TRBD2 (5 bases each). Trimming left V 4 bases short and J 0 bases short, with 17 bases between. Germline V CDR1 and CDR2: SGDLS, YYNGEE. The CDR3 is 16 amino acids. DNA for the CDR3: TGTGCCAGCAGCCAAGGGGCCGGACTGAGCTCCTACGAGCAGTACTTC. This encodes CASSQGAGLSSYEQYF.

The chain joins TRBV6-1 to TRBJ1-1, with D perhaps matching TRBD1 (5 bases). Germline lookup yields CDR1 MNHNS and CDR2 SASEGT. V dropped 11 bases and J dropped 5 bases, with 18 bases sitting between them. CDR3 length: 13 residues. The CDR3 here is CAVSGQGLTEAFF. CDR3 DNA: TGTGCCGTCTCGGGGCAGGGATTGACTGAAGCTTTCTTT.

V usage is TRBV7-3 and J usage is TRBJ2-3; D remains ambiguous. V shed 5 bases and J shed 3 bases, with 18 bases lying between them. Germline CDR1 is SGHTA and CDR2 is FQGTGA. The CDR3 contains 16 residues. This CDR3 is CASSPYGGLGTDTQYF. Here the CDR3 DNA reads TGTGCCAGCAGCCCTTATGGCGGTCTCGGGACAGATACGCAGTATTTT.

This clone has a single count. V gene TRBV10-3 combines with J gene TRBJ1-2, with D uncertain. Germline V gene lookup returns CDR1 ENHRY and CDR2 SYGVKD. The CDR3 spans 12 residues. The germline V and J ends were trimmed by 6 bases and 7 bases, with 12 bases remaining between them. The CDR3 bases are TGTGCCATCAGCTCGGATGGGTCTGGCTACACCTTC. This sequence encodes CAISSDGSGYTF.

The chain links TRBV7-6 to TRBJ2-2; 11 nucleotides align to TRBD1. Trimming at V came to 5 bases and at J to 1 base, leaving 9 bases not matched to a gene. Germline V gene sequence: CDR1 SGHVS, CDR2 FNYEAQ. This CDR3 contains 18 residues. CDR3 DNA: TGTGCCAGCAGCGAGGGACAGGGGGACGCAAAGAACACCGGGGAGCTGTTTTTT. Translating gives CASSEGQGDAKNTGELFF.

This chain joins TRBV5-1 and TRBJ2-5, with D hard to call. The J call is uncertain, as TRBJ2-7 better fits the DNA end. Per germline, CDR1 SGHRS and CDR2 YFSETQ. CDR3 length: 15 residues. CDR3 residues: CASSLAWLAAYEQYF. The CDR3 nucleotides are TGCGCCAGCAGCTTGGCCTGGCTCGCCGCCTACGAGCAGTACTTC.

The rearrangement links TRBV10-3 to TRBJ2-1; D not certain. The germline V gene has CDR1 ENHRY and CDR2 SYGVKD. This CDR3 is 13 amino acids long. V was shortened by 7 bases and J by 7 bases, with 14 bases between the two germline ends. This chain's CDR3 is CAIKLESENEQFF. The CDR3 coding sequence is TGTGCCATCAAGTTGGAGTCTGAAAATGAGCAGTTCTTC.

The chain combines TRBV4-2 with TRBJ2-2; D is undetermined. Trimming took 0 bases from V and 7 from J, leaving 12 bases between them. CDR1 is LGHNA, CDR2 YNFKEQ, per germline. This CDR3 has 15 amino acids. The CDR3 spells CASSQEELAGGELFF. CDR3 in DNA: TGTGCCAGCAGCCAAGAGGAACTCGCAGGCGGGGAGCTGTTTTTT.

This chain links TRBV11-3 with TRBJ1-1; possibly TRBD1 for D (6 bases). The germline V gene has CDR1 SGHNT and CDR2 YENEEA. This CDR3 contains 13 residues. V lost 5 bases and J 4 bases, leaving 11 bases between the germline ends. Here the CDR3 DNA reads TGTGCCAGCAGCCGCGCGGGGGCCACTGAAGCTTTCTTT. It translates to CASSRAGATEAFF.

The chain uses TRBV7-9 and TRBJ2-7; TRBD1 matches at 8 bases. J gave up 3 bases and V 1 base, and 8 bases lay outside the gene matches. CDR3 length: 16 residues. Germline lookup yields CDR1 SEHNR and CDR2 FQNEAQ (reference sequence). CDR3 nucleotide sequence: TGTGCCAGCAGCTTAGTACGGGCAGGGGGCCTCTACGAGCAGTACTTC. Protein product: CASSLVRAGGLYEQYF. Looking up the rest from reference TRBV7-9 and TRBJ2-7 gives the full variable domain: DTGVSQNPRHKITKRGQNVTFRCDPISEHNRLYWYRQTLGQGPEFLTYFQNEAQLEKSRLLSDRFSAERPKGSFSTLEIQRTEQGDSAMYLCASSLVRAGGLYEQYFGPGTRLTVT.

V usage is TRBV9 and J usage is TRBJ2-2, with 10 bases fitting TRBD2. V lost 0 bases and J lost 2; bases outside the gene matches: 1. This CDR3 comprises 16 residues. Germline lookup yields CDR1 SGDLS and CDR2 YYNGEE. CDR3 sequence reads: CASSVGTSGNTGELFF. CDR3 in DNA: TGTGCCAGCAGCGTAGGGACTAGCGGAAACACCGGGGAGCTGTTTTTT.